One sample yielded the 14 T cell receptor beta chains listed below, sequenced in a study of T cells in Graves' hyperthyroidism and ophthalmopathy. Amplification of TCR beta CDR3 regions used RNA as the template. First-round RT-PCR targeting the TCR CDR3 was performed with the HTBI primer set. TCRdb used MiXCR to reprocess the multiplex PCR reads, holding one entry per CDR3 protein. The data hold about 270,000 distinct CDR3 sequences, with less than 30% observed a single time. The sequenced material came from blood. The receptors come from a man in his forties with Graves' hyperthyroidism that later progressed to Graves' ophthalmopathy.

The genes are TRBV11-2 and TRBJ2-7; D is ambiguous. CDR1 and CDR2 from the germline V gene are SGHAT and FQNNGV. This CDR3 has 20 residues. V shed 2 bases and J shed 0 bases, with 26 bases lying between them. The CDR3, as DNA: TGTGCCAGCAGCTTATCATCTAGTTCCAGAGGTACACCTTACTCCTACGAGCAGTACTTC. Its translation is CASSLSSSSRGTPYSYEQYF.

In its sample, this clonotype was seen many times. The chain employs TRBV3-1 and TRBJ2-7, with TRBD1 identical over 10 bases. This CDR3 region has 15 residues. Per germline, CDR1 LGHDT and CDR2 YNNKEL (reference sequence). V dropped 3 bases and J dropped 6; count of bases not matched to a gene: 8. CDR3 nucleotide sequence: TGTGCCAGCAGCCACACCGGGACAGGGGATCTCGAGCAGTACTTC. Its translation: CASSHTGTGDLEQYF.

The genes are TRBV6-1 and TRBJ1-1; 10 bases are a match to TRBD1. Germline V gene lookup returns CDR1 MNHNS and CDR2 SASEGT. V lost 7 bases to trimming and J lost 5 bases; unmatched junction nucleotides: 10. The CDR3 loop spans 15 amino acids. The CDR3 DNA reads as TGTGCCAGCAACCTCGGACAGGGGGTGAGGACTGAAGCTTTCTTT. It specifies CASNLGQGVRTEAFF.

Many counts were recorded for this clonotype. A junction boundary mismatches the germline segment, possibly from a read error. The chain recombines TRBV5-1 with TRBJ2-7; D possibly uses TRBD1 or TRBD2 (5 bases each). CDR3 length: 14 residues. Germline V gene data show CDR1 as SGHRS and CDR2 as YFSETQ. The CDR3 sequence is CASSSGDRTYEQCF. In nucleotides, the CDR3 is TGCGCCAGCAGCTCCGGGGACCGAACCTACGAGCAGTGCTTC. The full variable domain, in which reference TRBV5-1 and TRBJ2-7 provide the parts outside the CDR3, is KAGVTQTPRYLIKTRGQQVTLSCSPISGHRSVSWYQQTPGQGLQFLFEYFSETQRNKGNFPGRFSGRQFSNSRSEMNVSTLELGDSALYLCASSSGDRTYEQCFGPGTRLTVT.

This clonotype has just a few counts. The chain is built from TRBV6-1 and TRBJ2-7, with TRBD2 matching 14 bases. The CDR3 loop spans 16 amino acids. Germline V gives CDR1 MNHNS, CDR2 SASEGT. Germline trimming cut 6 bases from V and 3 bases from J; bases unmatched to any gene: 7. The CDR3 spells CASSLGTSGSIYEQYF. In DNA form, the CDR3 reads TGTGCCAGCAGCCTAGGGACTAGCGGGAGCATCTACGAGCAGTACTTC.

This clonotype was seen ten or more times. The rearrangement links TRBV12-3 or TRBV12-4 to TRBJ2-3; 7 bases line up with TRBD2. The CDR3 is made up of 15 amino acids. The V and J ends lost 7 bases and 0 bases, in that order; junction bases with no gene match: 7. This CDR3 is CASTSLAESTDTQYF. The CDR3 DNA reads TGTGCCAGCACCTCCCTAGCGGAGAGCACAGATACGCAGTATTTT.

There are many counts of this clonotype. The genes are TRBV20-1 and TRBJ1-5; a possible D gene is TRBD1 (6 bases). Germline V lookup: CDR1 DFQATT, CDR2 SNEGSKA (reference sequence). Trimming left V 4 bases short and J 10 bases short, with 20 bases between. This CDR3 is built from 14 residues. CDR3 in amino acids: CSATQGQPLEPQHF. The CDR3 region has the DNA TGCAGTGCTACCCAAGGACAGCCTCTGGAACCCCAGCATTTT.

This clonotype was observed a few times. The chain joins TRBV28 to TRBJ2-7, with TRBD1 identical over 7 bases. From germline, CDR1 is MDHEN and CDR2 SYDVKM. The CDR3 has 14 amino acids. The J segment lost 3 bases and the V segment lost 7 bases, leaving 9 bases of the junction unmatched. The CDR3 coding sequence is TGTGCCAGCATGCCACAGGGGATTATCTACGAGCAGTACTTC. Protein product: CASMPQGIIYEQYF.

The chain joins TRBV12-3 or TRBV12-4 to TRBJ2-7; TRBD1 aligns across 8 bases. The V and J ends lost 4 bases and 3 bases, in that order; junction bases with no gene match: 8. This CDR3 is built from 15 residues. The CDR3 nucleotides are TGTGCCAGCAGTTCAAGTCGGACAGGGAGCTACGAGCAGTACTTC. It encodes CASSSSRTGSYEQYF.

This clonotype was found many times. The V gene is TRBV5-1, the J gene TRBJ2-5, with a weak D call TRBD2 (5 bases). V dropped 0 bases and J dropped 4 bases, with 16 bases sitting between them. Per germline, CDR1 SGHRS and CDR2 YFSETQ. The CDR3 consists of 16 residues. CDR3 nucleotide sequence: TGCGCCAGCAGCTTGGGTGTCCTCGGGGTAGGAGAGACCCAGTACTTC. Its protein product is CASSLGVLGVGETQYF. Full variable domain (rest looked up from reference TRBV5-1 and TRBJ2-5): KAGVTQTPRYLIKTRGQQVTLSCSPISGHRSVSWYQQTPGQGLQFLFEYFSETQRNKGNFPGRFSGRQFSNSRSEMNVSTLELGDSALYLCASSLGVLGVGETQYFGPGTRLLVL.

This chain joins TRBV28 and TRBJ1-5, with TRBD1 matching over 9 bases. CDR1 and CDR2 (germline): MDHEN, SYDVKM. This CDR3 is built from 15 residues. After removal of 6 bases from V and 1 base from J, the junction contained 4 bases not matched to a gene. CDR3 sequence: CASRRQGGSNQPQHF. CDR3 nucleotide sequence: TGTGCCAGCAGGCGACAGGGGGGCAGCAATCAGCCCCAGCATTTT.

This chain joins TRBV2 and TRBJ2-2; D possibly corresponds to TRBD2 (6 bases). The germline V gene has CDR1 SNHLY and CDR2 FYNNEI. This CDR3 contains 14 residues. V was cut by 6 bases and J by 6 bases, with 14 bases left in between. Here the CDR3 DNA reads TGTGCCAGCAGGGAGACGCGGGACTCCGGGGAGCTGTTTTTT. It yields the protein CASRETRDSGELFF.

This clonotype occurred many times. This chain uses TRBV27 with TRBJ1-2; 9 nucleotides line up with TRBD1. The CDR3 is 12 residues long. Germline V gene lookup returns CDR1 MNHEY and CDR2 SMNVEV (reference sequence). V lost 10 bases, J lost 7 bases, and 7 bases stayed unmatched. The CDR3 sequence is CATNRGRGGYTF. CDR3 bases: TGTGCCACTAACAGGGGGCGCGGTGGCTACACCTTC.

This clonotype was seen at least ten times. The V gene is TRBV2, the J gene TRBJ1-2; D is unclear. The CDR3 is 12 residues long. V lost 6 bases to trimming and J lost 0 bases, with 5 bases between them. Germline V CDR1 and CDR2: SNHLY, FYNNEI. The CDR3: CASRGTNYGYTF. CDR3 nucleotide sequence: TGTGCCAGCAGAGGGACTAACTATGGCTACACCTTC.